One sample yielded the 27 T cell receptor beta chains listed below, sequenced in a study of blood T cell repertoires in COVID-19. The method was immunoSEQ multiplex PCR; TCRdb's version includes in-frame clones alone and lacks a portion of them. The repertoire holds around 180,000 clones, with roughly 85% as singletons. Sequenced: peripheral blood. All receptors come from a woman of 80 years or more with active or convalescent COVID-19.

The chain's CDR3 is CASSVAGAGIGYTF. Here the CDR3 DNA reads TGTGCCAGCAGCGTAGCAGGTGCCGGGATCGGCTACACCTTC. This sequence joins TRBV9 and TRBJ1-2; D is unclear. Deletions cut 0 bases from V and 8 bases from J, with 14 bases between. The CDR3 length is 14 residues. CDR1 and CDR2 (germline): SGDLS, YYNGEE.

The chain employs TRBV7-9 and TRBJ1-1; 10 bases line up with TRBD1. The V gene end was trimmed by 5 bases and the J gene end by 5 bases; junction bases not matched to a gene: 14. Germline-derived CDR1 and CDR2 are SEHNR and FQNEAQ (reference sequence). This CDR3 region has 17 residues. The CDR3 loop is CASSIPGQGPRLTEAFF. CDR3 nucleotide sequence: TGTGCCAGCAGCATACCGGGACAGGGGCCGAGGCTGACTGAAGCTTTCTTT.

This chain connects TRBV7-9 to TRBJ1-2, with D possibly being TRBD1 (6 bases). The CDR3 is 14 amino acids. V shed 7 bases and J shed 6 bases, with 18 bases lying between them. Germline assignment: CDR1 SEHNR and CDR2 FQNEAQ (reference sequence). This chain's CDR3 is CASTRTARGDGYTF. The CDR3 coding sequence is TGTGCCAGCACTAGGACAGCTCGTGGGGATGGCTACACCTTC.

This clone was observed at least ten times. Different DNA sequences within this sample yield the same CDR3. The chain carries TRBV2 and TRBJ2-5; D is unresolved. This CDR3 contains 11 residues. The germline CDR1 and CDR2 sequences are SNHLY and FYNNEI. Trimming took off 7 bases at V and 3 bases at J, with 6 bases between the two ends. The CDR3 loop reads CASKREETQYF. The CDR3 DNA follows: TGTGCCAGCAAACGAGAAGAGACCCAGTACTTC.

CDR3 DNA sequence: TGTGCCAGCAGCGTAGGGGGGCAGGGAAGGTATGGCTACACCTTC. It translates to CASSVGGQGRYGYTF. This chain joins TRBV9 and TRBJ1-2; TRBD1 is a possible D gene (6 bases). V lost 0 bases, J lost 5 bases, and 14 bases lay in between. The CDR3 covers 15 residues. Germline V gene sequence: CDR1 SGDLS, CDR2 YYNGEE.

The chain uses TRBV5-1 and TRBJ1-1; possible D gene TRBD1, 6 bases. The CDR3 contains 13 residues. Germline-derived CDR1 and CDR2 are SGHRS and YFSETQ. V lost 4 bases, J lost 6 bases, and 13 bases lay in between. The CDR3 here is CASSVGGDAEAFF. CDR3 in DNA: TGCGCCAGCAGCGTTGGGGGCGACGCTGAAGCTTTCTTT.

The rearrangement links TRBV11-2 to TRBJ1-2, with D perhaps matching TRBD1 (5 bases). This CDR3 spans 17 amino acids. V lost 3 bases and J 1 base, leaving 18 bases between the germline ends. Germline V CDR1 and CDR2: SGHAT, FQNNGV. The CDR3 DNA is TGTGCCAGCAGCTTTGTAGAGATGGACACCTATAACTATGGCTACACCTTC. As protein: CASSFVEMDTYNYGYTF.

The CDR3 DNA sequence: TGTGCCAGCAGTTATGAGAGACAGAATTACAATGAGCAGTTCTTC. It yields the protein CASSYERQNYNEQFF. The chain uses TRBV6-5 and TRBJ2-1, with D possibly TRBD1 on 5 matching bases. Trimming shortened V by 3 bases and J by 4 bases, and 13 bases separated the two germline ends. The CDR3 extends over 15 amino acids. Germline V gives CDR1 MNHEY, CDR2 SVGAGI.

The chain employs TRBV5-6 and TRBJ1-2, with TRBD1 identical over 9 bases. In germline, CDR1 is SGHDT, CDR2 YYEEEE. There are 15 residues in the CDR3. V shed 0 bases, J shed 7 bases, and the junction held 7 bases outside the gene matches. The CDR3 DNA is TGTGCCAGCAGCTTGGGGGCCACAGGGGGCGGTGGCTACACCTTC. Its translation is CASSLGATGGGGYTF.

The chain uses TRBV28 and TRBJ1-5; D remains unclear. The CDR3 extends over 12 amino acids. CDR1 and CDR2 from the germline V gene are MDHEN and SYDVKM. CDR3 loop: CVVEARNQPQHF. In DNA form, the CDR3 reads TGTGTAGTGGAGGCCCGTAATCAGCCCCAGCATTTT.

DNA for the CDR3: TGTGCCAGCAGTCCTCCTACAGTGGGTCTCTATGGCTACACCTTC. This codes for CASSPPTVGLYGYTF. V and J are TRBV28 and TRBJ1-2; D not resolved. Per the germline V gene, CDR1 is MDHEN and CDR2 is SYDVKM. This CDR3 contains 15 residues. With 5 bases removed from V and 4 bases from J, the gap between germline ends came to 17 bases.

V gene TRBV24-1 combines with J gene TRBJ2-1; 8 bases line up with TRBD2. V lost 3 bases and J lost 10; bases outside the gene matches: 13. The germline gives CDR1 KGHDR, CDR2 SFDVKD. The CDR3 consists of 16 residues. Here the CDR3 reads CATSDTGAGVIREQFF. CDR3 nucleotide sequence: TGTGCCACCAGTGATACGGGAGCGGGAGTAATCAGAGAGCAGTTCTTC.

This chain connects TRBV19 to TRBJ2-6, with a possible D match to TRBD2 (7 bases). Per germline, CDR1 LNHDA and CDR2 SQIVND (reference sequence). The ends were cut back, 8 bases at V and 2 bases at J, with 16 bases in the middle. The CDR3 totals 16 residues. CDR3 protein: CASSARRGPGANVLTF. The CDR3 DNA is TGTGCCAGTTCGGCAAGGCGGGGGCCTGGGGCCAACGTCCTGACTTTC.

This clone was seen more than once but under ten times. CDR3 sequence reads: CASSSQGGTLRGSYGYTF. The CDR3 DNA reads as TGTGCCAGCAGTTCGCAGGGCGGGACCCTGCGGGGGAGCTATGGCTACACCTTC. The chain combines TRBV28 with TRBJ1-2; tentative D call: TRBD1 (5 bases). Germline V gene lookup returns CDR1 MDHEN and CDR2 SYDVKM. The CDR3 is 18 amino acids. The V end was cut by 4 bases, the J end by 4 bases, with 25 bases between.

This clone was detected only a few times. The J gene is TRBJ2-7, the V gene TRBV30; 8 bases map to TRBD2. The CDR3 contains 13 residues. CDR1 is GTSNPN and CDR2 is SVGIG in the germline V gene (reference sequence). V was pared by 6 bases and J by 3 bases, with 7 bases of the junction left unmatched. The CDR3 loop reads CACASGLLYEQYF. In DNA form, the CDR3 reads TGTGCCTGCGCTAGCGGGCTCCTCTACGAGCAGTACTTC.

V is TRBV28 and J is TRBJ2-5; TRBD1 is a possible D gene (6 bases). In germline, CDR1 is MDHEN, CDR2 SYDVKM. Trimming took off 4 bases at V and 10 bases at J, with 13 bases between the two ends. The CDR3 covers 12 residues. This chain's CDR3 is CASSSSSRGQYF. The CDR3 region has the DNA TGTGCCAGCAGTTCGTCGTCCAGGGGCCAGTACTTC.

The chain employs TRBV12-3 or TRBV12-4 and TRBJ1-2; 9 bases align to TRBD1. V lost 6 bases and J lost 7; bases outside the gene matches: 3. This CDR3 has 12 amino acids. CDR3 in amino acids: CASSGQGIGYTF. CDR3 sequence (DNA): TGTGCCAGCAGCGGACAGGGGATTGGCTACACCTTC.

The V gene is TRBV6-5, the J gene TRBJ1-2; maybe TRBD1 (6 bases). This CDR3 region has 15 residues. Deletions cut 5 bases from V and 8 bases from J, with 21 bases between. Germline lookup yields CDR1 MNHEY and CDR2 SVGAGI. The CDR3 coding sequence is TGTGCCAGCAGTAGTCCCTCGGGACAAAGTCCGGGCTACACCTTC. Translation: CASSSPSGQSPGYTF.

This chain connects TRBV7-3 to TRBJ2-7; D may be TRBD1 (6 bases). The CDR3 is 14 amino acids. Trimming cost V 5 bases and J 0 bases, with 11 bases left between them. Germline V lookup: CDR1 SGHTA, CDR2 FQGTGA. DNA of the CDR3: TGTGCCAGCAGCCCGCAGGGGAGCTCCTACGAGCAGTACTTC. It translates to CASSPQGSSYEQYF. The variable domain in full, with the rest retrieved from reference TRBV7-3 and TRBJ2-7, is GAGVSQTPSNKVTEKGKYVELRCDPISGHTALYWYRQSLGQGPEFLIYFQGTGAADDSGLPNDRFFAVRPEGSVSTLKIQRTERGDSAVYLCASSPQGSSYEQYFGPGTRLTVT.

This chain links TRBV5-1 with TRBJ1-6, with a possible D match to TRBD1 (5 bases). The germline V gene has CDR1 SGHRS and CDR2 YFSETQ. The V end lost 2 bases, the J end lost 8 bases, and 11 bases lay between the germline ends. The CDR3 sequence is 14 residues long. The CDR3 coding sequence is TGCGCCAGCAGCTTCGACAGTGACCATTCACCCCTCCACTTT. Residues: CASSFDSDHSPLHF.

This clone turned up a few times. The V and J genes are TRBV5-1 and TRBJ1-6; tentatively, D is TRBD1 (5 bases). CDR1 and CDR2 (germline): SGHRS, YFSETQ. Trimming removed 1 base from V and 9 bases from J, with 14 bases in between. This CDR3 is built from 15 residues. CDR3 nucleotide sequence: TGCGCCAGCAGCTTGACCGGGCCCGGGGGTTCACCCCTCCACTTT. Amino acids: CASSLTGPGGSPLHF.

In this sample, this clone turned up once. This chain uses TRBV27 with TRBJ2-7, with a tentative D call TRBD2 (6 bases). V was clipped by 3 bases and J by 6 bases, with 9 bases between them. Germline values: CDR1 MNHEY, CDR2 SMNVEV (reference sequence). This CDR3 comprises 12 residues. CDR3 amino acids: CASSFAGFEQYF. The CDR3 DNA sequence: TGTGCCAGCAGTTTCGCGGGATTCGAGCAGTACTTC.

In its sample, this clone was seen a few times. The V and J genes are TRBV5-4 and TRBJ2-7; possible D gene TRBD1, 9 bases. The germline V gene has CDR1 SGHNT and CDR2 YYREEE (reference sequence). Trimming took 5 bases from V and 2 from J, leaving 17 bases between them. The CDR3 sequence is 15 residues long. The CDR3 DNA reads as TGTGCCAGCAGACGGGGGGGACAGGGCACCTACGAGCAGTACTTC. The encoded protein is CASRRGGQGTYEQYF.

V usage is TRBV6-5 and J usage is TRBJ1-4; D is unclear. The V and J ends lost 9 bases and 5 bases respectively, with 4 bases between them. Germline V gene data show CDR1 as MNHEY and CDR2 as SVGAGI. This CDR3 contains 10 residues. Here the CDR3 reads CASKNEKLFF. CDR3 sequence (DNA): TGTGCCAGTAAAAATGAAAAACTGTTTTTT.

The chain couples TRBV18 to TRBJ1-5, with D possibly TRBD1 on 6 matching bases. Germline CDR1 is KGHSH and CDR2 is LQKENI. This CDR3 is 14 amino acids long. Trimming left V 4 bases short and J 11 bases short, with 18 bases between. CDR3 residues: CASSRDRSGGTQHF. In nucleotides, the CDR3 is TGTGCCAGCTCACGTGACAGGAGCGGGGGGACCCAGCATTTT.

The chain recombines TRBV19 with TRBJ2-2; 9 nucleotides agree with TRBD2. Losses at the gene ends were 2 bases for V and 4 bases for J; bases not matched to a gene: 11. CDR1 LNHDA and CDR2 SQIVND come from the germline V gene (reference sequence). CDR3 length: 18 residues. CDR3 coding DNA: TGTGCCAGTAGTATAATTCGGTCTAGCGGGATAATCACCGGGGAGCTGTTTTTT. This sequence encodes CASSIIRSSGIITGELFF.

The V and J genes are TRBV30 and TRBJ1-6; 7 nucleotides align to TRBD1. Germline CDR1 GTSNPN, CDR2 SVGIG (reference sequence). This CDR3 contains 13 residues. With 2 bases clipped from V and 16 bases from J, the junction kept 11 bases outside the gene matches. The CDR3 sequence is CAWSNSPGQRLHF. Here the CDR3 DNA reads TGTGCCTGGAGTAACTCCCCGGGACAGAGACTCCACTTT.